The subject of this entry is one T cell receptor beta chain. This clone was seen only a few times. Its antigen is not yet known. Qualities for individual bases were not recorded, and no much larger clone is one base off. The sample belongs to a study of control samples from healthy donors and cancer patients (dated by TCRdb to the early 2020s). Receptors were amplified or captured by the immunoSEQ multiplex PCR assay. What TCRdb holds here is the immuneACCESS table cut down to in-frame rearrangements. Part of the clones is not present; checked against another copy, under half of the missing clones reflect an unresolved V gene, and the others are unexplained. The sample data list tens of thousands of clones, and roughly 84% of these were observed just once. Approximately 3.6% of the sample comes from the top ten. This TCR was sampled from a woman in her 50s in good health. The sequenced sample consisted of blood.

The CDR3 corresponds to CASSLLLGFGELFF. The base sequence is TGTGCCAGCAGCCTTTTGTTGGGGTTTGGGGAGCTGTTTTTT. The chain uses TRBV14 and TRBJ2-2, with the identity of the D gene unclear. Via the germline V gene, CDR1 is SGHDN and CDR2 FVKESK. The CDR3 covers 14 residues, taking in both the cysteine and the phenylalanine. Only the CDR3 part of the read is kept: 42 bases, read in frame from the first base. A distance of 14 bases separates the germline ends of V and J, which lose 4 bases and 8 bases respectively.